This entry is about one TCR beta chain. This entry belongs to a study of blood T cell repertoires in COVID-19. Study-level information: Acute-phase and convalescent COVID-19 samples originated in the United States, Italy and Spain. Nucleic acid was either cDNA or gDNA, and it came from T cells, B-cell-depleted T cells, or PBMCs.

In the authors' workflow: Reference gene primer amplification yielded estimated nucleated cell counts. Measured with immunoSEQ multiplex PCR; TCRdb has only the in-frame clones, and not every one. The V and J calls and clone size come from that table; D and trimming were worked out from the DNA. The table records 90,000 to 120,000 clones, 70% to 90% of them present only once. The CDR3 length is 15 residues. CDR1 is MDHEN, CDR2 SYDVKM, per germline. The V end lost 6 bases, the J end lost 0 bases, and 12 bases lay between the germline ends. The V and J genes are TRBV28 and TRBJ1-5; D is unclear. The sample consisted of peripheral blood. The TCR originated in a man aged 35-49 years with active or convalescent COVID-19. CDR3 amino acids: CASSLGPGSNQPQHF. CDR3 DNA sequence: TGTGCCAGCAGCTTGGGCCCAGGTAGCAATCAGCCCCAGCATTTT.